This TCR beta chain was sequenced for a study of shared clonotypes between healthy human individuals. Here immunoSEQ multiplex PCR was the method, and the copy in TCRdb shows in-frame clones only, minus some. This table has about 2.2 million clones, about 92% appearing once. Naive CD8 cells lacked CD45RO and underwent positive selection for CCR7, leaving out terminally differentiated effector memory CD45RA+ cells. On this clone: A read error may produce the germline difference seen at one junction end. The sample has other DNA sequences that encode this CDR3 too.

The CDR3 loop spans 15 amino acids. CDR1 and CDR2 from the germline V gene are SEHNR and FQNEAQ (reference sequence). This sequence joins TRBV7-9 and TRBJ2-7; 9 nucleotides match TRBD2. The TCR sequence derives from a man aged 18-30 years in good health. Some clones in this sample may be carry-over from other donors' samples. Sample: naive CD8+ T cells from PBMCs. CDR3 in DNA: TGTGCCAGCAGCTTATCTGGGACTAGCTCCCACGAGCAGTACTTC. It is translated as CASSLSGTSSHEQYF.